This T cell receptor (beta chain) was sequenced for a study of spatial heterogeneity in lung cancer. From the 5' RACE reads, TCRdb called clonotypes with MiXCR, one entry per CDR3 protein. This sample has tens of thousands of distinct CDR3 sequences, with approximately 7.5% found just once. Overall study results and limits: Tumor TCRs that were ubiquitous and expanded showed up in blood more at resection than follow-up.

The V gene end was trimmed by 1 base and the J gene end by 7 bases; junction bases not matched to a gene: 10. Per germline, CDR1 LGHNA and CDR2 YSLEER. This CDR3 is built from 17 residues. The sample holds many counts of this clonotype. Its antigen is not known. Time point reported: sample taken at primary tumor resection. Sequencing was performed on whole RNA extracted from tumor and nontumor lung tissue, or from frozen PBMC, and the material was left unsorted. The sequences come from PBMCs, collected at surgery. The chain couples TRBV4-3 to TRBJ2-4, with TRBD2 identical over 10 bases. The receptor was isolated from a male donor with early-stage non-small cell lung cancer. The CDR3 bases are TGCGCCAGCAGCCAAGGTATACTAGCGGGGAATCGGAACATTCAGTACTTC. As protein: CASSQGILAGNRNIQYF.